This entry lists 30 T cell receptor beta chains sequenced from one sample in a study of human T cells and chemical hapten exposure. Stated time point: patch test 2, 6 weeks after DPC sensitization. The treatment is: therapeutic diphenylcyclopropenone sensitization with weekly scalp DPC. One entry per CDR3 protein, called by TCRdb with MiXCR from the RACE reads. The sample holds 330,000 or so distinct CDR3 sequences; over 6% are singletons and the top ten take about 5%. Here the sequenced sample was whole blood, taken in connection with sensitization to the hapten diphenylcyclopropenone (DPC). Source of these receptors: a woman aged 18-30 years with alopecia areata. Some clones in this sample may be carry-over from other donors' samples.

This clonotype was counted between two and nine times. The rearrangement joins TRBV6-5 to TRBJ1-1, with D unresolved. V was clipped by 5 bases and J by 2 bases, with 15 bases between them. Looked up from germline, CDR1 is MNHEY and CDR2 is SVGAGI. CDR3 size: 15 residues. Here the CDR3 reads CASSRGVRQNTEAFF. DNA for the CDR3: TGTGCCAGCAGTCGCGGGGTTCGACAAAACACTGAAGCTTTCTTT.

This clonotype was recorded a few times. At one of its ends the junction is not consistent with the germline gene, which may arise from a read error. The gene calls are TRBV7-7 and TRBJ2-3, with 8 nucleotides matching TRBD1. From germline, CDR1 is SSHAT and CDR2 FNYEAQ (reference sequence). The length of the CDR3 is 16 residues. The CDR3 DNA follows: TGTGCTAGCAGCTTAGAGGCAGGGGGCGGGACGGATACGCAGTATTTT. It specifies CASSLEAGGGTDTQYF.

The rearrangement links TRBV5-1 to TRBJ2-1; 11 bases agree with TRBD2. Germline CDR1 and CDR2: SGHRS and YFSETQ. The CDR3 is 17 amino acids. V was clipped by 0 bases and J by 4 bases; unmatched bases: 6. The CDR3: CASSLDLAGGLYNEQFF. CDR3 coding DNA: TGCGCCAGCAGCTTGGATCTAGCGGGGGGTCTTTACAATGAGCAGTTCTTC.

This clonotype has more than one count but fewer than ten. DNA for the CDR3: TGTGCCACCAGTGAGGCCGGACAGGGGGCTGAAGCTTTCTTT. Amino acids: CATSEAGQGAEAFF. V usage is TRBV24-1 and J usage is TRBJ1-1, with 10 bases identical to TRBD1. Per germline, CDR1 KGHDR and CDR2 SFDVKD. This CDR3 has 14 amino acids. Trimming at V came to 4 bases and at J to 6 bases, leaving 4 bases not matched to a gene.

The J gene is TRBJ1-2, the V gene TRBV7-9; a weak D match, TRBD1 (5 bases). The V gene lost 5 bases and the J gene lost 5 bases, with 15 bases spanning the gap. From germline, CDR1 is SEHNR and CDR2 FQNEAQ (reference sequence). The CDR3 consists of 14 residues. The CDR3 DNA reads as TGTGCCAGCAGCCGAAGCGAGGGGCGGTATGGCTACACCTTC. Translation gives CASSRSEGRYGYTF.

V is TRBV4-2 and J is TRBJ1-1; 10 nucleotides line up with TRBD1. The CDR3 sequence is 17 residues long. The trim removed 1 base at V and 6 bases at J, leaving 11 bases unmatched. Germline CDR1 and CDR2: LGHNA and YNFKEQ. DNA of the CDR3: TGTGCCAGCAGCCAAGGGGGGACAGGGGATTCCCGCCCTGAAGCTTTCTTT. Translation: CASSQGGTGDSRPEAFF.

Many counts were recorded for this clonotype. The gene calls are TRBV6-5 and TRBJ1-3; TRBD1 matches 9 bases. The CDR3 totals 15 residues. The germline V gene encodes CDR1 MNHEY and CDR2 SVGAGI. The ends lost 5 bases at V and 4 bases at J; junction bases unmatched: 6. Here the CDR3 reads CASSETGGYGNTIYF. The CDR3 region has the DNA TGTGCCAGCAGTGAAACAGGGGGCTACGGAAACACCATATATTTT.

This clonotype was observed many times. V usage is TRBV7-2 and J usage is TRBJ1-6; 9 bases line up with TRBD1. CDR1 SGHTA and CDR2 FQGNSA come from the germline V gene. CDR3 size: 15 residues. V lost 1 base and J lost 7; bases outside the gene matches: 2. The CDR3 DNA sequence: TGTGCCAGCAGCTTAGGGGGGACAGGGAATTCACCCCTCCACTTT. Translating gives CASSLGGTGNSPLHF.

This clonotype has more than one count but fewer than ten. This chain joins TRBV12-3 or TRBV12-4 and TRBJ1-1, with 7 nucleotides matching TRBD1. Losses at the gene ends were 5 bases for V and 5 bases for J; bases not matched to a gene: 8. The length of the CDR3 is 14 residues. CDR3 loop: CASSLPPGGTEAFF. The CDR3 bases are TGTGCCAGCAGTCTCCCCCCAGGGGGAACTGAAGCTTTCTTT.

This clonotype was seen only a few times. This chain links TRBV6-2 or TRBV6-3 with TRBJ2-1, with 14 nucleotides matching TRBD2. This CDR3 is 16 amino acids long. CDR1 is MNHEY and CDR2 is SVGEGT in the germline V gene. Losses at the gene ends were 8 bases for V and 4 bases for J; bases not matched to a gene: 7. Written as DNA, the CDR3 is TGTGCCAGCGGGACCGGGACTAGCGGGGGTTACAATGAGCAGTTCTTC. This gives the protein CASGTGTSGGYNEQFF.

This clonotype occurred a few times. The chain has TRBV2 and TRBJ1-2; TRBD1 agrees at 9 bases. Germline V gene sequence: CDR1 SNHLY, CDR2 FYNNEI. After removal of 5 bases from V and 8 bases from J, the junction contained 12 bases not matched to a gene. There are 15 residues in the CDR3. The CDR3 DNA follows: TGTGCCAGCAGTTACTCCCGCGGGACAGGGACCGGCTACACCTTC. Translating it yields CASSYSRGTGTGYTF.

This chain uses TRBV3-1 with TRBJ2-7; no reliable D call. The CDR3 sequence is 13 residues long. Looked up from germline, CDR1 is LGHDT and CDR2 is YNNKEL (reference sequence). Trimming shortened V by 7 bases and J by 2 bases, and 12 bases separated the two germline ends. The CDR3, as DNA: TGTGCCAGCAAAGTCACGGGTACCTACGAGCAGTACTTC. Translated: CASKVTGTYEQYF.

This chain uses TRBV4-3 with TRBJ2-3; a weak D match, TRBD1 (6 bases). V was shortened by 3 bases and J by 4 bases, with 20 bases between the two germline ends. The CDR3 runs to 17 residues. The germline gives CDR1 LGHNA, CDR2 YSLEER. The CDR3 DNA sequence: TGCGCCAGCAGCCAGGAGCACAGGGATGTCAGTCCAGATACGCAGTATTTT. Translating gives CASSQEHRDVSPDTQYF.

This clonotype appeared many times. The genes are TRBV24-1 and TRBJ2-5; weak D call: TRBD2 (6 bases). The ends were cut back, 3 bases at V and 1 base at J, with 8 bases in the middle. This CDR3 is 14 amino acids long. Germline V gene data show CDR1 as KGHDR and CDR2 as SFDVKD. The CDR3 nucleotides are TGTGCCACCAGTGATCGGGGGTCCCAAGAGACCCAGTACTTC. This sequence encodes CATSDRGSQETQYF.

The chain carries TRBV12-3 or TRBV12-4 and TRBJ1-5, with TRBD1 matching over 8 bases. With 5 bases clipped from V and 3 bases from J, the junction kept 18 bases outside the gene matches. The CDR3 extends over 19 amino acids. CDR3 sequence (DNA): TGTGCCAGCAGTGCGTCGCAACGGACAGGGAGGGACCTCAATCAGCCCCAGCATTTT. This sequence encodes CASSASQRTGRDLNQPQHF.

The chain employs TRBV20-1 and TRBJ2-7; D perhaps matches TRBD2 (5 bases). CDR3 length: 10 residues. Germline V CDR1 and CDR2: DFQATT, SNEGSKA (reference sequence). V lost 5 bases and J lost 6, with 8 bases in between. The CDR3 nucleotides read TGCAGTGCTTCTAGCCGCGAGCAGTACTTC. Residues: CSASSREQYF.

Many counts were recorded for this clonotype. V and J are TRBV5-1 and TRBJ1-1; 7 bases are shared with TRBD1. The CDR3 covers 13 residues. V shed 2 bases and J 11 bases; nucleotides not matched to a gene: 9. The germline gives CDR1 SGHRS, CDR2 YFSETQ. CDR3 DNA sequence: TGCGCCAGCAGCTTAATCGAGGGGGCGGAGGCTTTCTTT. Its protein product is CASSLIEGAEAFF.

V gene TRBV7-9 combines with J gene TRBJ2-7, with D unresolved. Per germline, CDR1 SEHNR and CDR2 FQNEAQ (reference sequence). The CDR3 extends over 12 amino acids. Trimming shortened V by 2 bases and J by 9 bases, and 11 bases separated the two germline ends. The CDR3 region has the DNA TGTGCCAGCAGCTTAAGGTCCAGTGGGCAGTACTTC. Translated: CASSLRSSGQYF.

The V and J genes are TRBV5-1 and TRBJ2-3; no clear D gene. Germline V gene sequence: CDR1 SGHRS, CDR2 YFSETQ. The CDR3 consists of 15 residues. The V end was cut by 2 bases, the J end by 0 bases, with 10 bases between. The CDR3 nucleotides read TGCGCCAGCAGCTTAGGAACTACTAGCACAGATACGCAGTATTTT. This encodes CASSLGTTSTDTQYF.

The chain employs TRBV28 and TRBJ1-3; TRBD1 might be the D (6 bases). The CDR3 runs 17 residues. CDR1 and CDR2 (germline): MDHEN, SYDVKM. V lost 4 bases and J 0 bases, leaving 16 bases between the germline ends. In DNA, the CDR3 is TGTGCCAGCAGTTCTCACAGGGAACTCTCCTCTGGAAACACCATATATTTT. Amino acid sequence: CASSSHRELSSGNTIYF.

V usage is TRBV4-2 and J usage is TRBJ2-1, with 7 positions matching TRBD1. The CDR3 has 16 residues. Germline loops: CDR1 LGHNA, CDR2 YNFKEQ. V trimming: 1 base; J trimming: 7 bases; junction bases outside the gene matches: 10. CDR3: CASSQASQGSGNEQFF. The CDR3 DNA reads TGTGCCAGCAGCCAAGCATCACAGGGGTCGGGTAATGAGCAGTTCTTC.

This chain uses TRBV7-6 with TRBJ2-5; perhaps D is TRBD1 or TRBD2 (5 bases each). CDR3 length: 13 residues. With 4 bases removed from V and 1 base from J, the gap between germline ends came to 7 bases. Germline CDR1 and CDR2: SGHVS and FNYEAQ. CDR3 nucleotides: TGTGCCAGCAGCTGGGGGTCCCAAGAGACCCAGTACTTC. It codes for CASSWGSQETQYF.

A word on this clonotype: A much larger clone lies one base from this, so it may be a read error. No conserved phenylalanine or tryptophan is present at the end of the CDR3, so a read error is the likely explanation. The chain combines TRBV29-1 with TRBJ1-6; TRBD1 agrees at 8 bases. Unmatched junction bases numbered 11, after V lost 6 bases and J lost 7 bases. This CDR3 is built from 15 residues. Germline CDR1 reads SQVTM; CDR2 reads ANQGSEA. The CDR3 sequence is CSVPSGTGGNSPLHS. The CDR3 nucleotides are TGCAGCGTCCCGTCCGGGACAGGCGGGAATTCACCCCTCCACTCT.

This clonotype was seen ten or more times. The V call is TRBV14, the J call TRBJ1-2; tentatively, D is TRBD1 (6 bases). Germline CDR1 reads SGHDN; CDR2 reads FVKESK. This CDR3 has 14 residues. V lost 3 bases and J lost 8, with 16 bases in between. The CDR3 DNA sequence: TGTGCCAGCAGCCAGTACGGGGGGCCGAGAGGCTACACCTTC. It encodes CASSQYGGPRGYTF.

The gene calls are TRBV7-3 and TRBJ2-5, with a tentative D call TRBD1 (6 bases). The CDR3 is 14 amino acids. Germline V gene lookup returns CDR1 SGHTA and CDR2 FQGTGA. V was clipped by 4 bases and J by 5 bases, with 14 bases between them. CDR3 amino acids: CASSSTGSAETQYF. CDR3 sequence (DNA): TGTGCCAGCAGCTCCACAGGGTCCGCGGAGACCCAGTACTTC. Based on the CDR3 plus reference TRBV7-3 and TRBJ2-5, the full variable domain is GAGVSQTPSNKVTEKGKYVELRCDPISGHTALYWYRQSLGQGPEFLIYFQGTGAADDSGLPNDRFFAVRPEGSVSTLKIQRTERGDSAVYLCASSSTGSAETQYFGPGTRLLVL.

This clonotype has just a few counts. The chain has TRBV3-1 and TRBJ2-1; 13 nucleotides align to TRBD2. V lost 3 bases to trimming and J lost 6 bases; unmatched junction nucleotides: 11. Germline V lookup: CDR1 LGHDT, CDR2 YNNKEL (reference sequence). The CDR3 spans 18 residues. The chain's CDR3 is CASSHGLAGVGEGNEQFF. CDR3 in DNA: TGTGCCAGCAGCCACGGACTAGCGGGGGTAGGTGAAGGCAATGAGCAGTTCTTC.

This clonotype was counted at least ten times. The V call is TRBV28, the J call TRBJ1-1; weak D call: TRBD1 (5 bases). Germline-derived CDR1 and CDR2 are MDHEN and SYDVKM. The ends were cut back, 3 bases at V and 8 bases at J, with 13 bases in the middle. The CDR3 sequence is 13 residues long. The CDR3 spells CASSLGREAEAFF. The CDR3 bases are TGTGCCAGCAGTTTGGGCAGGGAGGCCGAAGCTTTCTTT.

The chain joins TRBV4-3 to TRBJ2-3; TRBD2 aligns across 13 bases. J gave up 1 base and V 0 bases, and 10 bases lay outside the gene matches. Germline V lookup: CDR1 LGHNA, CDR2 YSLEER. The CDR3 sequence is 20 residues long. CDR3 DNA sequence: TGCGCCAGCAGCCAAGATGAAGGGACTAGCGGGGAATGGGGCACAGATACGCAGTATTTT. It yields the protein CASSQDEGTSGEWGTDTQYF.

V is TRBV20-1 and J is TRBJ2-5; 8 nucleotides match TRBD2. Per the germline V gene, CDR1 is DFQATT and CDR2 is SNEGSKA (reference sequence). The V and J ends lost 6 bases and 2 bases, in that order; junction bases with no gene match: 8. The CDR3 is 14 residues long. In DNA form, the CDR3 reads TGCAGTGCAATAAATAGCGGGGAGCAAGAGACCCAGTACTTC. This gives the protein CSAINSGEQETQYF.

The chain uses TRBV12-3 or TRBV12-4 and TRBJ1-3, with a possible D match to TRBD1 (6 bases). This CDR3 has 16 residues. The V gene lost 5 bases and the J gene lost 0 bases, with 14 bases spanning the gap. CDR3 sequence (DNA): TGTGCCAGCAGTGCTGGACAGTTACTCTCTGGAAACACCATATATTTT. This encodes CASSAGQLLSGNTIYF.